The 6 T cell receptor beta chains given below trace back to one sample, sequenced in a study of T cell responses to AZD1222 COVID-19 vaccine. TCRdb's table, derived via immunoSEQ multiplex PCR, lists solely in-frame clones and lacks some. The profile shows 95,000 to 100,000 clones, around 83% of them singletons. The sequenced sample was peripheral blood, obtained on day 0 of AZD1222 vaccination. These receptor sequences come from an adult in good health.

This chain links TRBV6-5 with TRBJ1-2; 8 bases are shared with TRBD1. V lost 5 bases and J lost 8; bases outside the gene matches: 7. In germline, CDR1 is MNHEY, CDR2 SVGAGI. CDR3 size: 13 residues. The CDR3 protein is CASSRTGYHGYTF. CDR3 DNA: TGTGCCAGCAGTAGGACAGGGTACCACGGCTACACCTTC.

This chain links TRBV2 with TRBJ1-1; the D is unclear. Germline CDR1 SNHLY, CDR2 FYNNEI. The V and J ends lost 10 bases and 1 base respectively, with 4 bases between them. There are 10 residues in the CDR3. The CDR3 DNA follows: TGTGCCACTGGGAACACTGAAGCTTTCTTT. Translation gives CATGNTEAFF.

V is TRBV10-3 and J is TRBJ2-5; TRBD1 aligns across 9 bases. Unmatched junction bases numbered 1, after V lost 4 bases and J lost 1 base. The CDR3 has 14 residues. Germline CDR1 reads ENHRY; CDR2 reads SYGVKD. The CDR3 loop reads CAISVGQGQETQYF. The CDR3 DNA reads as TGTGCCATCAGTGTGGGACAGGGCCAAGAGACCCAGTACTTC.

The V and J genes are TRBV7-3 and TRBJ2-2, with 8 positions matching TRBD2. The CDR3 length is 15 residues. With 5 bases clipped from V and 7 bases from J, the junction kept 9 bases outside the gene matches. CDR1 and CDR2 (germline): SGHTA, FQGTGA. The DNA for the CDR3 is TGTGCCAGCAGCCCCTCAGGGCTAGCGGGCGGGGAGCTGTTTTTT. Translating gives CASSPSGLAGGELFF.

The rearrangement uses TRBV5-8 and TRBJ2-7, with TRBD1 identical over 7 bases. Germline V lookup: CDR1 SGHTS, CDR2 YDEGEE. Losses at the gene ends were 4 bases for V and 2 bases for J; bases not matched to a gene: 6. CDR3 length: 14 residues. For the CDR3, the DNA is TGTGCCAGCAGCCCCGGGACAGTAACCTACGAGCAGTACTTC. Its protein is CASSPGTVTYEQYF.

This chain uses TRBV28 with TRBJ1-5; tentatively, D is TRBD1 (5 bases). CDR1 MDHEN and CDR2 SYDVKM come from the germline V gene. This CDR3 region has 15 residues. Trimming took off 5 bases at V and 11 bases at J, with 22 bases between the two ends. DNA for the CDR3: TGTGCCAGCAGTGCCCGACAGTTGCAACCTAGTTCCCAGCATTTT. Its translation: CASSARQLQPSSQHF. The whole variable domain, remainder taken from reference TRBV28 and TRBJ1-5, is DVKVTQSSRYLVKRTGEKVFLECVQDMDHENMFWYRQDPGLGLRLIYFSYDVKMKEKGDIPEGYSVSREKKERFSLILESASTNQTSMYLCASSARQLQPSSQHFGDGTRLSIL.